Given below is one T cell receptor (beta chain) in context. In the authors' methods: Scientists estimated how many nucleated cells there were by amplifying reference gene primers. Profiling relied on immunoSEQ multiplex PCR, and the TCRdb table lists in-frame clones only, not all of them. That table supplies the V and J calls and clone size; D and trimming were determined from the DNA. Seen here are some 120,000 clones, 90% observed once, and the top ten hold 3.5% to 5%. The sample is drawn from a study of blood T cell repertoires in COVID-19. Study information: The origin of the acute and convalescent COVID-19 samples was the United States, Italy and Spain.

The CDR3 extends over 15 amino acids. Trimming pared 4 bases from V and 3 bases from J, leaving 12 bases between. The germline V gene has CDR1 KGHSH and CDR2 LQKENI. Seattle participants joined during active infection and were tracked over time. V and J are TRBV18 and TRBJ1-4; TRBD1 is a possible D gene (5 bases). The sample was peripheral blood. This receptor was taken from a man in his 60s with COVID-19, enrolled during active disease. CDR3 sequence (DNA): TGTGCCAGCTCACTAAACGACAGCCCTAATGAAAAACTGTTTTTT. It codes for CASSLNDSPNEKLFF. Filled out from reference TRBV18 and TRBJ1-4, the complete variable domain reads NAGVMQNPRHLVRRRGQEARLRCSPMKGHSHVYWYRQLPEEGLKFMVYLQKENIIDESGMPKERFSAEFPKEGPSILRIQQVVRGDSAAYFCASSLNDSPNEKLFFGSGTQLSVL.